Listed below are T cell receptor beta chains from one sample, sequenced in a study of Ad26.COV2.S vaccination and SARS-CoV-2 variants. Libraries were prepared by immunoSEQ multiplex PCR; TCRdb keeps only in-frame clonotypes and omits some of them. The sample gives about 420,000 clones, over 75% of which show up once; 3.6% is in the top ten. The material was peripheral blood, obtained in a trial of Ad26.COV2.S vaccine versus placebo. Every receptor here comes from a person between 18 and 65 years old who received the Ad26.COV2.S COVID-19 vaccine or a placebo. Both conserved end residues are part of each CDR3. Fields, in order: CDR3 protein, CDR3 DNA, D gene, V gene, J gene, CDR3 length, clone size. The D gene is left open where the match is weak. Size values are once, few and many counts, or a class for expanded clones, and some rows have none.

CASSPLPRDRNSPLHF	TGTGCCAGCAGCCCACTTCCCCGGGACAGAAATTCACCCCTCCACTTT	TRBD1	TRBV5-4	TRBJ1-6	16	few
CAWSVGIMNTEAFF	TGTGCCTGGAGTGTAGGGATTATGAACACTGAAGCTTTCTTT	NA	TRBV30	TRBJ1-1	14	NA
CARSFDRDYGYTF	TGTGCCAGAAGCTTTGACAGGGACTATGGCTACACCTTC	NA	TRBV7-5	TRBJ1-2	13	NA
CASRLMGNSYGYTF	TGTGCCAGCAGATTAATGGGTAATTCCTATGGCTACACCTTC	NA	TRBV5-4	TRBJ1-2	14	NA
CAWKTGGNSPLHF	TGTGCCTGGAAAACAGGGGGGAATTCACCCCTCCACTTT	TRBD1	TRBV30	TRBJ1-6	13	few
CSVRRSGSYEQYF	TGCAGCGTCCGACGGTCAGGTTCCTACGAGCAGTACTTC	NA	TRBV29-1	TRBJ2-7	13	NA
CASRPGTVPYEQYF	TGTGCCAGCAGGCCCGGGACGGTTCCCTACGAGCAGTACTTC	NA	TRBV28	TRBJ2-7	14	NA
CASSLLDRGYEQYF	TGTGCCAGCAGTTTGCTGGACAGGGGGTACGAGCAGTACTTC	TRBD1	TRBV28	TRBJ2-7	14	NA
CASSYSNGGSQFF	TGTGCCAGCAGTTACTCGAATGGGGGCTCGCAGTTCTTC	NA	TRBV6-5	TRBJ2-1	13	NA
CASSLALAGGYEQYF	TGTGCCAGCAGTTTAGCGTTAGCAGGAGGCTACGAGCAGTACTTC	NA	TRBV28	TRBJ2-7	15	NA
CASMRVPRQGAVGYTF	TGCGCCAGCATGAGAGTACCTAGACAGGGGGCAGTAGGCTACACCTTC	TRBD1	TRBV5-1	TRBJ1-2	16	NA
CASSYQGLAADTQYF	TGTGCCAGCAGTTATCAAGGGCTAGCAGCAGATACGCAGTATTTT	NA	TRBV6-5	TRBJ2-3	15	NA
CASSERDRDYEQYF	TGTGCCAGCAGTGAAAGGGACAGGGACTACGAGCAGTACTTC	TRBD1	TRBV2	TRBJ2-7	14	NA
CASSQQLNTEAFF	TGCGCCAGCAGCCAACAACTGAACACTGAAGCTTTCTTT	NA	TRBV4-1	TRBJ1-1	13	NA
CASSLNGGYEQYF	TGTGCCAGCAGCTTAAACGGAGGGTACGAGCAGTACTTC	NA	TRBV7-3	TRBJ2-7	13	NA
CASRRASGNYEQYF	TGTGCCAGCAGAAGGGCATCCGGTAACTACGAGCAGTACTTC	NA	TRBV6-6	TRBJ2-7	14	NA
CASSLSFYEKLFF	TGTGCCAGCAGTTTATCGTTCTATGAAAAACTGTTTTTT	NA	TRBV28	TRBJ1-4	13	NA
CASSLTSGALSRTDTQYF	TGCGCCAGCAGCCTGACCAGCGGGGCACTCTCCCGAACAGATACGCAGTATTTT	TRBD2	TRBV5-1	TRBJ2-3	18	NA
CASSLNLAKARETQYF	TGTGCCAGCAGCCTCAACCTAGCGAAGGCTCGAGAGACCCAGTACTTC	NA	TRBV7-2	TRBJ2-5	16	NA
CASSFEHTNTEAFF	TGTGCCAGCAGCTTCGAACATACGAACACTGAAGCTTTCTTT	NA	TRBV7-2	TRBJ1-1	14	NA
CASSLENSNQPQHF	TGCGCCAGCAGCTTGGAGAATAGCAATCAGCCCCAGCATTTT	NA	TRBV5-1	TRBJ1-5	14	NA
CASSALGTQYF	TGCGCCAGCAGCGCCCTAGGGACCCAGTACTTC	NA	TRBV5-1	TRBJ2-5	11	NA
CASSYSKQPGETQYF	TGTGCCAGCAGTTACTCGAAACAGCCGGGGGAGACCCAGTACTTC	NA	TRBV6-2/TRBV6-3	TRBJ2-5	15	NA
CASTYLGDSLYEQYF	TGCGCCAGCACCTACTTAGGGGACAGCCTATACGAGCAGTACTTC	TRBD1	TRBV10-1	TRBJ2-7	15	NA
CASSLTASGNTIYF	TGTGCCAGCAGCTTAACGGCCTCTGGAAACACCATATATTTT	NA	TRBV7-2	TRBJ1-3	14	NA
CASSLEARRGLSYNEQFF	TGTGCCAGCAGCTTGGAGGCTCGACGGGGACTTTCTTACAATGAGCAGTTCTTC	NA	TRBV5-6	TRBJ2-1	18	NA
CASSSSEETQYF	TGTGCCAGCAGTTCGTCTGAAGAGACCCAGTACTTC	NA	TRBV28	TRBJ2-5	12	NA
CASGLVGGGSDTQYF	TGTGCTAGTGGTTTGGTAGGAGGGGGGTCAGATACGCAGTATTTT	NA	TRBV12-5	TRBJ2-3	15	NA
CASSSGGAPSYEQYF	TGTGCCAGCTCCAGCGGGGGGGCCCCCTCCTACGAGCAGTACTTC	TRBD2	TRBV7-2	TRBJ2-7	15	NA
CASSANRGPTGGDQPQHF	TGTGCCAGCAGCGCAAATCGGGGACCGACCGGTGGCGATCAGCCCCAGCATTTT	NA	TRBV7-9	TRBJ1-5	18	NA
CASSQEPTRTLAKNIQYF	TGTGCCAGCAGCCAAGAACCGACAAGAACTCTAGCCAAAAACATTCAGTACTTC	NA	TRBV3-1/TRBV3-2	TRBJ2-4	18	NA
CASSLGSGARNGYTF	TGTGCCAGCAGCTTAGGTTCGGGGGCGCGTAATGGCTACACCTTC	NA	TRBV7-9	TRBJ1-2	15	NA
CASSIRDAQITDTQYF	TGTGCCAGCAGTATCCGGGACGCACAAATCACAGATACGCAGTATTTT	NA	TRBV28	TRBJ2-3	16	NA
CASSPQGQGREQYF	TGTGCCAGCAGCCCTCAGGGGCAGGGCAGGGAGCAGTACTTC	NA	TRBV9	TRBJ2-7	14	NA
CASSPGETGLETQYF	TGTGCCAGCAGCCCGGGGGAGACAGGGTTGGAGACCCAGTACTTC	NA	TRBV7-3	TRBJ2-5	15	NA
CATSREGSTAPLHF	TGTGCCACCAGCAGAGAGGGTTCGACAGCTCCCCTCCACTTT	NA	TRBV15	TRBJ1-6	14	NA
CASTTRGSSYEQYF	TGTGCCAGCACCACGAGGGGCAGTTCCTACGAGCAGTACTTC	NA	TRBV28	TRBJ2-7	14	NA
CASKQGADGNTIYF	TGTGCCAGTAAGCAGGGGGCAGATGGAAACACCATATATTTT	TRBD1	TRBV19	TRBJ1-3	14	NA
CASSQGGGSGNTIYF	TGCGCCAGCAGCCAAGGTGGAGGCTCTGGAAACACCATATATTTT	NA	TRBV4-3	TRBJ1-3	15	once
CASSLHRNSPLHF	TGTGCCAGCAGTTTACACAGGAATTCACCCCTCCACTTT	NA	TRBV27	TRBJ1-6	13	few
CASSLLDGNTEAFF	TGCGCCAGCAGCTTGTTGGACGGAAACACTGAAGCTTTCTTT	NA	TRBV5-1	TRBJ1-1	14	once
CASSTRQGAIGELFF	TGTGCCAGCAGCACGCGACAGGGGGCAATTGGGGAGCTGTTTTTT	TRBD1	TRBV3-1/TRBV3-2	TRBJ2-2	15	NA
CASSQGHYSNQPQHF	TGCGCCAGCAGCCAAGGTCACTATAGCAATCAGCCCCAGCATTTT	NA	TRBV4-3	TRBJ1-5	15	NA
CASSLGAPNTEAFF	TGTGCCAGCAGTTTAGGGGCCCCGAACACTGAAGCTTTCTTT	NA	TRBV6-6	TRBJ1-1	14	NA
CASIPPGGHTGELFF	TGTGCCAGCATACCGCCCGGGGGTCACACCGGGGAGCTGTTTTTT	NA	TRBV6-6	TRBJ2-2	15	NA
CASSADRGADTQYF	TGTGCCAGCAGCGCTGACAGGGGCGCAGATACGCAGTATTTT	TRBD1	TRBV7-6	TRBJ2-3	14	NA
CASSRSDRYEQYF	TGTGCCAGCAGTCGATCGGACAGGTACGAGCAGTACTTC	TRBD1	TRBV27	TRBJ2-7	13	NA
CASSERLKGGETQYF	TGTGCCAGCAGTGAAAGGTTGAAGGGAGGAGAGACCCAGTACTTC	NA	TRBV2	TRBJ2-5	15	NA
CASSQDSRGRDTQYF	TGCGCCAGCAGCCAAGATTCAAGGGGGCGAGATACGCAGTATTTT	TRBD1	TRBV4-3	TRBJ2-3	15	NA
CASSPTGPYEQYF	TGTGCCAGCAGTCCGACAGGGCCCTACGAGCAGTACTTC	TRBD1	TRBV12-3/TRBV12-4	TRBJ2-7	13	NA
CASSRGGSQETQYF	TGTGCCAGCAGCCGGGGGGGATCGCAAGAGACCCAGTACTTC	TRBD2	TRBV5-6	TRBJ2-5	14	NA
CASSWPSGETEAFF	TGTGCCAGTAGTTGGCCTTCGGGCGAGACTGAAGCTTTCTTT	NA	TRBV19	TRBJ1-1	14	NA